The 26 T cell receptor beta chains below were found in one sample sequenced in a study of shared clonotypes between healthy human individuals. Naive-designated CD8 cells lacked CD45RO, were positively enriched for CCR7, and omitted terminally differentiated effector memory CD45RA+ cells. The protocol was immunoSEQ multiplex PCR, while the TCRdb copy is restricted to in-frame clones and leaves out a portion. The data show about 870,000 clones, 85% to 95% seen once. The source material was naive CD8+ T cells sorted from blood. These receptors all come from a young man in good health.

The chain is built from TRBV30 and TRBJ1-4, with D possibly being TRBD1 (6 bases). V lost 5 bases and J 4 bases, leaving 11 bases between the germline ends. The CDR3 sequence is 13 residues long. The germline V gene encodes CDR1 GTSNPN and CDR2 SVGIG (reference sequence). In DNA form, the CDR3 reads TGTGCCTGGGGCGGGGGGCTTAATGAAAAACTGTTTTTT. It encodes CAWGGGLNEKLFF.

This clone was found once. The V and J genes are TRBV28 and TRBJ1-2, with D possibly matching TRBD1 (5 bases). The germline V gene encodes CDR1 MDHEN and CDR2 SYDVKM. This CDR3 contains 14 residues. The ends were cut back, 1 base at V and 8 bases at J, with 14 bases in the middle. CDR3 in DNA: TGTGCCAGCAGTTTATCGTACAGGAAAGCCGGCTACACCTTC. This translates into CASSLSYRKAGYTF.

V usage is TRBV10-2 and J usage is TRBJ1-5; D not resolved. The CDR3 contains 14 residues. Looked up from germline, CDR1 is WSHSY and CDR2 is SAAADI. Deletions cut 4 bases from V and 0 bases from J, with 7 bases between. CDR3 region: CASSVRISNQPQHF. The CDR3, as DNA: TGCGCCAGCAGTGTAAGGATTAGCAATCAGCCCCAGCATTTT.

The chain has TRBV19 and TRBJ1-1, with D unresolved. Germline V gene lookup returns CDR1 LNHDA and CDR2 SQIVND (reference sequence). CDR3 length equals 12 residues. V gave up 3 bases and J gave up 4 bases, with 6 bases separating them. Written as DNA, the CDR3 is TGTGCCAGTAGTATGCCGGGCACTGAAGCTTTCTTT. It yields the protein CASSMPGTEAFF.

The chain has TRBV7-2 and TRBJ1-1; no reliable D call. Germline V CDR1 and CDR2: SGHTA, FQGNSA. V was clipped by 5 bases and J by 0 bases, with 13 bases between them. The CDR3 is 15 residues long. DNA of the CDR3: TGTGCCAGCAGCCCCTGGGGATCGATGAACACTGAAGCTTTCTTT. It is translated as CASSPWGSMNTEAFF. The variable domain in full, with the rest retrieved from reference TRBV7-2 and TRBJ1-1, is GAGVSQSPSNKVTEKGKDVELRCDPISGHTALYWYRQSLGQGLEFLIYFQGNSAPDKSGLPSDRFSAERTGGSVSTLTIQRTQQEDSAVYLCASSPWGSMNTEAFFGQGTRLTVV.

This sequence joins TRBV5-1 and TRBJ1-1, with D tentatively TRBD1 (6 bases). The CDR3 covers 17 residues. Germline CDR1 is SGHRS and CDR2 is YFSETQ. The V end was cut by 0 bases, the J end by 3 bases, with 18 bases between. CDR3 sequence (DNA): TGCGCCAGCAGCTTGGTTGCCGGACAGTTCGAGGACACTGAAGCTTTCTTT. Amino acid sequence: CASSLVAGQFEDTEAFF.

This clone was seen a few times. This rearrangement joins TRBV27 to TRBJ2-7, with 7 bases matching TRBD2. This CDR3 contains 14 residues. Germline CDR1 and CDR2: MNHEY and SMNVEV (reference sequence). The V segment lost 4 bases and the J segment 0 bases; nucleotides outside the gene matches: 3. The CDR3 is CASSSGGSSYEQYF. The CDR3 DNA is TGTGCCAGCAGTTCAGGCGGGAGCTCCTACGAGCAGTACTTC.

The V call is TRBV27, the J call TRBJ2-5; D ambiguous. This CDR3 has 13 amino acids. CDR1 is MNHEY and CDR2 is SMNVEV in the germline V gene (reference sequence). The V end lost 8 bases, the J end lost 6 bases, and 16 bases lay between the germline ends. In nucleotides, the CDR3 is TGTGCCAGCTTGGACCCAACTTTCCAGACCCAGTACTTC. It yields the protein CASLDPTFQTQYF.

The rearrangement uses TRBV28 and TRBJ2-7, with D possibly being TRBD2 (5 bases). CDR1 and CDR2 (germline): MDHEN, SYDVKM. The CDR3 contains 14 residues. The V and J ends lost 5 bases and 1 base respectively, with 12 bases between them. The CDR3 spells CASSAVARSYEQYF. The CDR3 coding sequence is TGTGCCAGCAGTGCCGTAGCGCGATCCTACGAGCAGTACTTC.

This chain uses TRBV7-9 with TRBJ2-5, with TRBD2 matching over 7 bases. Germline loops: CDR1 SEHNR, CDR2 FQNEAQ (reference sequence). CDR3 length: 14 residues. The ends lost 6 bases at V and 5 bases at J; junction bases unmatched: 9. CDR3: CASSLVGEGETQYF. CDR3 coding DNA: TGTGCCAGCAGTCTAGTGGGGGAGGGCGAGACCCAGTACTTC.

The V call is TRBV9, the J call TRBJ2-7; D might be TRBD2 (5 bases). The CDR3 runs 15 residues. Between the trimmed V and J ends, which lost 0 bases and 0 bases, there was a span of 10 bases. Per germline, CDR1 SGDLS and CDR2 YYNGEE. In nucleotides, the CDR3 is TGTGCCAGCAGCGTAGGATACGGGAACTCCTACGAGCAGTACTTC. Residues: CASSVGYGNSYEQYF.

The V gene is TRBV4-1, the J gene TRBJ2-1; the match to TRBD2 covers 9 bases. The CDR3 runs to 18 residues. The V segment lost 3 bases and the J segment 9 bases; nucleotides outside the gene matches: 18. Germline values: CDR1 MGHRA, CDR2 YSYEKL. The CDR3 region has the DNA TGCGCCAGCAGCCACGCACCGCCACTAGCGGGTGAATATAGTGAGCAGTTCTTC. It yields the protein CASSHAPPLAGEYSEQFF.

The chain joins TRBV11-2 to TRBJ2-2; the D call may be TRBD1 or TRBD2 (5 bases each). Germline V gene data show CDR1 as SGHAT and CDR2 as FQNNGV. With 4 bases removed from V and 4 bases from J, the gap between germline ends came to 13 bases. The CDR3 consists of 15 residues. CDR3 in DNA: TGTGCCAGCAGCTCGGGACCTTCCTTCACCGGGGAGCTGTTTTTT. It codes for CASSSGPSFTGELFF.

This clone was found once. CDR3 sequence: CSVEGTADSSYEQYF. In DNA form, the CDR3 reads TGCAGCGTTGAAGGCACCGCCGACAGCTCCTACGAGCAGTACTTC. The rearrangement joins TRBV29-1 to TRBJ2-7; maybe TRBD1 (5 bases). V was shortened by 1 base and J by 0 bases, with 13 bases between the two germline ends. Germline V CDR1 and CDR2: SQVTM, ANQGSEA. This CDR3 region has 15 residues.

The chain links TRBV6-5 to TRBJ2-7; the D gene could be TRBD1 or TRBD2 (5 bases each). Germline CDR1 reads MNHEY; CDR2 reads SVGAGI. This CDR3 has 14 amino acids. The V end lost 4 bases, the J end lost 0 bases, and 10 bases lay between the germline ends. CDR3 sequence: CASSSAGSSYEQYF. CDR3 DNA: TGTGCCAGCAGTTCAGCAGGGAGCTCCTACGAGCAGTACTTC.

The chain couples TRBV27 to TRBJ2-7, with 12 bases fitting TRBD2. Losses at the gene ends were 2 bases for V and 2 bases for J; bases not matched to a gene: 13. Germline V CDR1 and CDR2: MNHEY, SMNVEV (reference sequence). CDR3 size: 19 residues. CDR3 amino acids: CASSLRLAGEKHIPYEQYF. The CDR3 DNA is TGTGCCAGCAGTTTAAGACTAGCGGGAGAAAAGCACATCCCCTACGAGCAGTACTTC.

The rearrangement links TRBV5-5 to TRBJ2-7; D is ambiguous. The ends were cut back, 4 bases at V and 2 bases at J, with 13 bases in the middle. The CDR3 runs to 14 residues. The V gene's germline CDR1 is SGHKS and CDR2 YYEKEE (reference sequence). CDR3 coding DNA: TGTGCCAGCAGCCTCAGCATACCAACCTACGAGCAGTACTTC. This sequence encodes CASSLSIPTYEQYF.

The J gene is TRBJ2-7, the V gene TRBV28; D uncertain. The CDR3 has 17 residues. Trimming took 6 bases from V and 6 from J, leaving 27 bases between them. Germline assignment: CDR1 MDHEN and CDR2 SYDVKM. CDR3 amino acids: CASSDLVLETDLGEQYF. The DNA for the CDR3 is TGTGCCAGCAGCGATCTAGTGTTGGAGACGGATTTGGGCGAGCAGTACTTC.

The chain joins TRBV15 to TRBJ2-1; possibly TRBD1 for D (5 bases). This CDR3 has 15 amino acids. CDR1 and CDR2 (germline): LNHNV, YYDKDF (reference sequence). Trimming pared 5 bases from V and 0 bases from J, leaving 11 bases between. The CDR3: CATSPDSYSYNEQFF. The CDR3 DNA sequence: TGTGCCACCAGCCCTGACAGCTACTCCTACAATGAGCAGTTCTTC.

The chain carries TRBV28 and TRBJ2-7; D unclear. This CDR3 has 14 amino acids. Trimming pared 2 bases from V and 5 bases from J, leaving 13 bases between. Germline CDR1 is MDHEN and CDR2 is SYDVKM. The CDR3 region is CASSLHQFIHEQYF. CDR3 in DNA: TGTGCCAGCAGTTTACATCAATTTATCCACGAGCAGTACTTC. The full variable domain, its missing parts supplied by reference TRBV28 and TRBJ2-7, is DVKVTQSSRYLVKRTGEKVFLECVQDMDHENMFWYRQDPGLGLRLIYFSYDVKMKEKGDIPEGYSVSREKKERFSLILESASTNQTSMYLCASSLHQFIHEQYFGPGTRLTVT.

The chain has TRBV9 and TRBJ2-1; either TRBD1 or TRBD2 may fit D (5 bases each). Germline CDR1 is SGDLS and CDR2 is YYNGEE. The CDR3 contains 16 residues. The V and J ends lost 5 bases and 6 bases respectively, with 21 bases between them. The chain's CDR3 is CASRDPGRLTPNEQFF. The CDR3 DNA is TGTGCCAGCAGGGATCCGGGACGGCTAACTCCCAATGAGCAGTTCTTC.

The V and J genes are TRBV28 and TRBJ1-5; D is undetermined. Germline CDR1 is MDHEN and CDR2 is SYDVKM. V gave up 7 bases and J gave up 15 bases, with 19 bases separating them. The CDR3 consists of 12 residues. The CDR3 spells CASNDFGKASHF. In nucleotides, the CDR3 is TGTGCCAGCAATGATTTCGGAAAGGCCTCGCATTTT.

The chain links TRBV27 to TRBJ2-1; D tentatively reads TRBD1 or TRBD2 (5 bases each). Trimming removed 5 bases from V and 5 bases from J, with 19 bases in between. Germline V gene data show CDR1 as MNHEY and CDR2 as SMNVEV (reference sequence). The CDR3 sequence is 16 residues long. The CDR3 bases are TGTGCCAGCAGTAGCTTAGGGGAGTGGTTCCACAATGAGCAGTTCTTC. Encoded protein: CASSSLGEWFHNEQFF.

The V and J genes are TRBV2 and TRBJ1-2, with 7 bases matching TRBD1. CDR1 and CDR2 from the germline V gene are SNHLY and FYNNEI. This CDR3 has 13 residues. J was trimmed by 2 bases and V by 9 bases; bases with no gene match: 6. DNA for the CDR3: TGTGCCAGTCTTCCGGGACAGAACTATGGCTACACCTTC. It translates to CASLPGQNYGYTF.

The rearrangement joins TRBV27 to TRBJ2-7; no reliable D call. Trimming removed 6 bases at V and 0 bases at J, with 15 bases between. Looked up from germline, CDR1 is MNHEY and CDR2 is SMNVEV (reference sequence). CDR3 length: 15 amino acids. The CDR3 loop reads CASSWNLDPSYEQYF. CDR3 DNA sequence: TGTGCCAGCAGCTGGAACCTAGATCCCTCCTACGAGCAGTACTTC.

The chain uses TRBV5-1 and TRBJ2-1, with TRBD1 identical over 12 bases. CDR3 length: 15 amino acids. Germline values: CDR1 SGHRS, CDR2 YFSETQ. Trimming at V came to 3 bases and at J to 8 bases, leaving 6 bases not matched to a gene. In DNA form, the CDR3 reads TGCGCCAGCAGCTCCCGGGACAGGGGGCCGGATGAGCAGTTCTTC. Its protein is CASSSRDRGPDEQFF. Full variable domain (remainder filled in from reference TRBV5-1 and TRBJ2-1): KAGVTQTPRYLIKTRGQQVTLSCSPISGHRSVSWYQQTPGQGLQFLFEYFSETQRNKGNFPGRFSGRQFSNSRSEMNVSTLELGDSALYLCASSSRDRGPDEQFFGPGTRLTVL.